A selection of T cell receptor beta chains follows, all from one sample in a study of blood T cell repertoires in COVID-19. Produced via immunoSEQ multiplex PCR; TCRdb's table is partial and in-frame only. Here the sample spans about 160,000 clones, 90% to 95% being singletons. The specimen was peripheral blood. All receptors derive from a woman between 50 and 59 years old with acute or convalescent COVID-19. Both conserved end residues are part of each CDR3. D genes are given only for firm matches.

V gene	J gene	D gene	CDR3 DNA	CDR3 protein
TRBV4-3	TRBJ2-1	-	TGCGCCAGCAGCCTAACCATGGACAGAAACAATGAGCAGTTCTTC	CASSLTMDRNNEQFF
TRBV30	TRBJ1-6	-	TGTGCCTGGACCTGGGACACCAATTCACCCCTCCACTTT	CAWTWDTNSPLHF
TRBV24-1	TRBJ2-2	-	TGTGCCACCAGTGATTTAGGGGCAGGCCGAACCGGGGAGCTGTTTTTT	CATSDLGAGRTGELFF
TRBV2	TRBJ1-1	TRBD1	TGTGCCAGCGGGCGACAGGGTAACACTGAAGCTTTCTTT	CASGRQGNTEAFF
TRBV18	TRBJ1-1	-	TGTGCCAGCTCACGGCGTCAGGGGCGCGGGGGTGAGGACACTGAAGCTTTCTTT	CASSRRQGRGGEDTEAFF
TRBV6-5	TRBJ1-3	-	TGTGCCAGCAAACCCTATCCCGGCTCTGGAAACACCATATATTTT	CASKPYPGSGNTIYF
TRBV11-2	TRBJ1-2	-	TGTGCCAGCAGCTTAGGGGGAGCGATTTACGGCTACACCTTC	CASSLGGAIYGYTF
TRBV5-1	TRBJ2-5	-	TGCGCCAGCAGCTTGGGAGGACTGGTTGCTGAGACCCAGTACTTC	CASSLGGLVAETQYF
TRBV4-3	TRBJ2-3	TRBD2	TGCGCCAGCAGCCAAGACCGGGAGGGGCGAGATACGCAGTATTTT	CASSQDREGRDTQYF
TRBV11-2	TRBJ1-1	-	TGTGCCAGCAGCTTCCCCCTCGGAGGGCCTGGTGAAGCTTTCTTT	CASSFPLGGPGEAFF
TRBV24-1	TRBJ1-2	-	TGTGCCACCAGCGACCGAAGGGGCGGTGGCTACACCTTC	CATSDRRGGGYTF
TRBV12-5	TRBJ2-5	-	TGTGCTAGTGGTTCCTCCGGAGCCGGGGAGACCCAGTACTTC	CASGSSGAGETQYF
TRBV3-1/TRBV3-2	TRBJ1-2	TRBD1	TGTGCCAGCAGCCAAACAGGGGGCTCCCACTATGGCTACACCTTC	CASSQTGGSHYGYTF
TRBV19	TRBJ2-7	TRBD1	TGTGCCAGTAGCCCATCGGGACAGGGGACCTACGAGCAGTACTTC	CASSPSGQGTYEQYF
TRBV25-1	TRBJ2-2	-	TGTGCCAGCAGTGCTCTGAATTCAGGTTCCGGGGAGCTGTTTTTT	CASSALNSGSGELFF
TRBV5-1	TRBJ1-5	TRBD1	TGCGCCAGCAGCTTCGGACAGGGTAGCAATCAGCCCCAGCATTTT	CASSFGQGSNQPQHF
TRBV7-8	TRBJ2-7	TRBD2	TGTGCCAGCAGCCACAGCGGGGCCTACGAGCAGTACTTC	CASSHSGAYEQYF